A single sample gave rise to the 13 T cell receptor beta chains below, sequenced in a study of molecular identifiers for immune sequencing clone quantification. MiXCR, applied by TCRdb to the PCR reads, yields one record per CDR3 protein. The sample records a few hundred thousand distinct CDR3 sequences, 25% being singletons. The sequenced sample consisted of naive CD8+ T cells from blood, with Jurkat cell RNA spiked in. The subset: FACS-sorted CD8+CD4-CCR7+CD45RA+ naive T cells. The origin of the receptors is a human donor in good health. Some libraries in this study had Jurkat cell RNA spiked in.

This clonotype was seen repeatedly, ten times or more. The chain recombines TRBV27 with TRBJ1-2; 7 bases are shared with TRBD1. V shed 5 bases and J 7 bases; nucleotides not matched to a gene: 13. The CDR3 contains 15 residues. The V gene's germline CDR1 is MNHEY and CDR2 SMNVEV (reference sequence). CDR3 bases: TGTGCCAGCAGTCTTTCACTGACAGGGATGGCTGGCTACACCTTC. It is translated as CASSLSLTGMAGYTF.

This clonotype was observed many times. V is TRBV20-1 and J is TRBJ1-5, with D possibly TRBD1 on 5 matching bases. Looked up from germline, CDR1 is DFQATT and CDR2 is SNEGSKA (reference sequence). This CDR3 is built from 16 residues. Trimming took 3 bases from V and 9 from J, leaving 24 bases between them. The CDR3 loop is CSASDPGTQSFWPQHF. CDR3 in DNA: TGCAGTGCTAGTGATCCCGGGACGCAGAGTTTTTGGCCCCAGCATTTT.

This clonotype came up a few times. The rearrangement uses TRBV23-1 and TRBJ1-1, with D hard to call. TRBV23-1 qualifies as an ORF whose function is uncertain. This CDR3 region has 15 residues. V lost 4 bases and J lost 4, with 16 bases in between. CDR3 amino acids: CASSPKRVPGTEAFF. The CDR3 nucleotides read TGCGCCAGCAGTCCGAAGAGGGTCCCGGGCACTGAAGCTTTCTTT.

This clonotype was seen more than once but under ten times. The CDR3 loop reads CASSYASGNYEQYF. CDR3 DNA sequence: TGTGCCAGCAGTTACGCTAGCGGGAACTACGAGCAGTACTTC. This chain uses TRBV6-2 or TRBV6-3 with TRBJ2-7; 9 bases are shared with TRBD2. Germline CDR1 is MNHEY and CDR2 is SVGEGT. V lost 2 bases, J lost 3 bases, and 2 bases stayed unmatched. This CDR3 region has 14 residues.

This clonotype was recorded at least ten times. This rearrangement joins TRBV2 to TRBJ2-3; 8 nucleotides match TRBD2. Germline values: CDR1 SNHLY, CDR2 FYNNEI. The CDR3 is made up of 16 amino acids. V lost 6 bases to trimming and J lost 0 bases; unmatched junction nucleotides: 8. CDR3 sequence reads: CASSGILAESTDTQYF. The CDR3 DNA is TGTGCCAGCAGCGGAATACTAGCGGAAAGCACAGATACGCAGTATTTT.

This clonotype was observed a few times. V and J are TRBV4-1 and TRBJ2-3, with 7 bases that match TRBD2. The trim removed 4 bases at V and 2 bases at J, leaving 12 bases unmatched. This CDR3 contains 17 residues. Germline assignment: CDR1 MGHRA and CDR2 YSYEKL. The CDR3 region has the DNA TGCGCCAGCAGCCTGGGGGTGGGAGGGGAACTCACAGATACGCAGTATTTT. This codes for CASSLGVGGELTDTQYF.

This clonotype has more than one count but fewer than ten. The V and J genes are TRBV28 and TRBJ2-2; D possibly corresponds to TRBD1 (5 bases). V shed 9 bases and J shed 3 bases, with 17 bases lying between them. Germline loops: CDR1 MDHEN, CDR2 SYDVKM. There are 15 residues in the CDR3. CDR3 DNA: TGTGCCAGAACGCCAGGGTTATATGACACCGGGGAGCTGTTTTTT. Its translation is CARTPGLYDTGELFF. Full variable domain (remainder filled in from reference TRBV28 and TRBJ2-2): DVKVTQSSRYLVKRTGEKVFLECVQDMDHENMFWYRQDPGLGLRLIYFSYDVKMKEKGDIPEGYSVSREKKERFSLILESASTNQTSMYLCARTPGLYDTGELFFGEGSRLTVL.

This clonotype was counted at least ten times. This chain uses TRBV7-9 with TRBJ2-7; maybe TRBD1 (6 bases). Germline loops: CDR1 SEHNR, CDR2 FQNEAQ (reference sequence). Trimming cost V 5 bases and J 3 bases, with 17 bases left between them. The length of the CDR3 is 15 residues. CDR3 amino acids: CASSARTDPLYEQYF. CDR3 in DNA: TGTGCCAGCAGCGCCCGGACAGACCCACTCTACGAGCAGTACTTC.

This clonotype has ten or more counts. The chain links TRBV12-3 or TRBV12-4 to TRBJ2-1, with D perhaps TRBD1 (7 bases). V lost 3 bases, J lost 14 bases, and 14 bases lay in between. CDR3 length equals 12 residues. The CDR3 DNA follows: TGTGCCAGCAGTTTCTCTGACAGGGAGGAGTTCTTC. Protein product: CASSFSDREEFF.

The chain is built from TRBV12-3 or TRBV12-4 and TRBJ1-3, with D unclear. Trimming took off 3 bases at V and 8 bases at J, with 5 bases between the two ends. CDR3 length equals 11 residues. This CDR3 is CASSFSHTIYF. CDR3 bases: TGTGCCAGCAGTTTCTCTCACACCATATATTTT.

This chain connects TRBV2 to TRBJ1-1; D not certain. The CDR3 is 11 amino acids. V shed 8 bases and J shed 2 bases, with 6 bases lying between them. Germline V gene data show CDR1 as SNHLY and CDR2 as FYNNEI. The CDR3 sequence: CASPDNTEAFF. CDR3 nucleotides: TGTGCCAGCCCAGACAACACTGAAGCTTTCTTT.

The chain carries TRBV20-1 and TRBJ2-3; 9 nucleotides match TRBD2. The CDR3 spans 16 residues. Looked up from germline, CDR1 is DFQATT and CDR2 is SNEGSKA (reference sequence). The DNA of the CDR3 is TGCAGAGCCCTCGGCCAGGGGACTAGCACCACAGATACGCAGTATTTT. This sequence encodes CRALGQGTSTTDTQYF.

The J gene is TRBJ1-1, the V gene TRBV27; 9 nucleotides match TRBD1. Per the germline V gene, CDR1 is MNHEY and CDR2 is SMNVEV (reference sequence). CDR3 size: 14 residues. V dropped 10 bases and J dropped 4; count of bases not matched to a gene: 10. Here the CDR3 reads CATRLIQGATEAFF. The CDR3 region has the DNA TGTGCCACCCGGTTAATACAGGGGGCCACTGAAGCTTTCTTT.